A single sample gave rise to the 28 T cell receptor beta chains below, sequenced in a study of CD8+ T cells in alopecia areata. Extracted RNA was reverse transcribed, and the resulting cDNA served as sequencing template. Sequencing was performed with immunoSEQ multiplex PCR; in TCRdb, only in-frame clones are kept and a portion is missing. Among 65,000 to 95,000 clones listed, roughly 50% were seen once. The source material was NKG2D-high CD8+ T cells sorted from blood. These receptors all stem from a human donor with alopecia areata.

This chain uses TRBV4-3 with TRBJ2-1; D might be TRBD2 (5 bases). The CDR3 sequence is 14 residues long. Germline assignment: CDR1 LGHNA and CDR2 YSLEER. V was clipped by 3 bases and J by 3 bases, with 9 bases between them. Here the CDR3 reads CASSHYTSYNEQFF. The CDR3 coding sequence is TGCGCCAGCAGCCACTATACTAGCTACAATGAGCAGTTCTTC.

There are a few counts of this clone. This sequence joins TRBV7-2 and TRBJ2-1, with TRBD2 identical over 15 bases. The CDR3 has 16 amino acids. Germline V gene sequence: CDR1 SGHTA, CDR2 FQGNSA. The V segment lost 0 bases and the J segment 7 bases; nucleotides outside the gene matches: 1. The CDR3 DNA follows: TGTGCCAGCAGCTTAGCGGGACTAGCGGGGGGTAATGAGCAGTTCTTC. Its protein is CASSLAGLAGGNEQFF.

This clone was seen a few times. The chain combines TRBV5-6 with TRBJ1-5; D gene ambiguous. Germline V gene data show CDR1 as SGHDT and CDR2 as YYEEEE. The CDR3 is 13 amino acids. The ends were cut back, 2 bases at V and 4 bases at J, with 7 bases in the middle. DNA of the CDR3: TGTGCCAGCAGCTTTGGGGTTAATCAGCCCCAGCATTTT. Residues: CASSFGVNQPQHF.

The rearrangement uses TRBV4-3 and TRBJ2-1; weak D call: TRBD1 (6 bases). The CDR3 has 13 residues. With 3 bases removed from V and 5 bases from J, the gap between germline ends came to 8 bases. The V gene's germline CDR1 is LGHNA and CDR2 YSLEER. The CDR3 here is CASSQGADNEQFF. The CDR3, as DNA: TGCGCCAGCAGCCAGGGGGCTGACAATGAGCAGTTCTTC.

The rearrangement links TRBV11-1 to TRBJ2-5; D is unclear. Between the trimmed V and J ends, which lost 1 base and 5 bases, there was a span of 5 bases. The CDR3 loop spans 12 amino acids. Germline values: CDR1 SGHAT, CDR2 FQDESV (reference sequence). The CDR3 nucleotides read TGTGCCAGCAGCTTAGATCAGGAGACCCAGTACTTC. Its protein is CASSLDQETQYF.

This clone was seen more than once but under ten times. This rearrangement joins TRBV28 to TRBJ2-1, with D hard to call. V shed 7 bases and J shed 10 bases, with 11 bases lying between them. Germline V CDR1 and CDR2: MDHEN, SYDVKM. This CDR3 spans 11 amino acids. The CDR3 bases are TGTGCCAGCACCTATGGGTGGGAGCAGTTCTTC. Its protein is CASTYGWEQFF.

This clone was recorded a few times. The chain uses TRBV7-9 and TRBJ2-7; TRBD2 agrees at 10 bases. The trim removed 5 bases at V and 2 bases at J, leaving 9 bases unmatched. Germline V gives CDR1 SEHNR, CDR2 FQNEAQ (reference sequence). This CDR3 contains 16 residues. CDR3 sequence: CASSAPTSGATYEQYF. CDR3 bases: TGTGCCAGCAGCGCCCCTACTAGCGGGGCGACCTACGAGCAGTACTTC.

V is TRBV18 and J is TRBJ2-7; D ambiguous. The germline V gene has CDR1 KGHSH and CDR2 LQKENI. V lost 3 bases and J lost 3, with 6 bases in between. The CDR3 runs to 12 residues. The CDR3 protein is CASSPDVYEQYF. CDR3 coding DNA: TGTGCCAGCTCACCGGATGTCTACGAGCAGTACTTC.

At least ten counts were recorded for this clone. The same CDR3 also results from other DNA sequences found in this sample. This rearrangement joins TRBV28 to TRBJ2-7, with a weak D call TRBD2 (5 bases). V gave up 2 bases and J gave up 9 bases, with 11 bases separating them. Germline CDR1 and CDR2: MDHEN and SYDVKM. The CDR3 sequence is 12 residues long. CDR3 loop: CASSLPRGGQYF. The CDR3 bases are TGTGCCAGCAGTTTACCTCGGGGTGGGCAGTACTTC.

The chain links TRBV5-6 to TRBJ2-1; D may be TRBD2 (5 bases). Germline CDR1 SGHDT, CDR2 YYEEEE. CDR3 length: 12 residues. Deletions cut 4 bases from V and 10 bases from J, with 12 bases between. The CDR3 here is CASSRGSSEQFF. The CDR3 coding sequence is TGTGCCAGCAGCCGGGGATCTAGCGAGCAGTTCTTC. The full variable domain, rest sourced from reference TRBV5-6 and TRBJ2-1, is DAGVTQSPTHLIKTRGQQVTLRCSPKSGHDTVSWYQQALGQGPQFIFQYYEEEERQRGNFPDRFSGHQFPNYSSELNVNALLLGDSALYLCASSRGSSEQFFGPGTRLTVL.

Only a few counts were recorded for this clone. The gene calls are TRBV7-2 and TRBJ1-2; no reliable D call. This CDR3 is 13 amino acids long. From germline, CDR1 is SGHTA and CDR2 FQGNSA. With 7 bases removed from V and 5 bases from J, the gap between germline ends came to 14 bases. The CDR3 DNA sequence: TGTGCCAGCACGGTCCAGTACGATTATGGCTACACCTTC. It specifies CASTVQYDYGYTF. Full variable domain (rest looked up from reference TRBV7-2 and TRBJ1-2): GAGVSQSPSNKVTEKGKDVELRCDPISGHTALYWYRQSLGQGLEFLIYFQGNSAPDKSGLPSDRFSAERTGGSVSTLTIQRTQQEDSAVYLCASTVQYDYGYTFGSGTRLTVV.

This clone was counted between two and nine times. V is TRBV21-1 and J is TRBJ1-5; the D call in the table, TRBD1, was not verified against the DNA. TRBV21-1 is described as a pseudogene. CDR3 length: 15 amino acids. The CDR3 is CASSKQGKSNQPQHF. The DNA for the CDR3 is TGTGCCAGCAGCAAACAGGGCAAGAGCAATCAGCCCCAGCATTTT.

The chain uses TRBV13 and TRBJ2-5, with D perhaps TRBD2 (6 bases). The CDR3 contains 12 residues. Germline assignment: CDR1 PRHDT and CDR2 FYEKMQ (reference sequence). The ends were cut back, 5 bases at V and 4 bases at J, with 8 bases in the middle. CDR3 loop: CASSGGRETQYF. The CDR3 DNA is TGTGCCAGCAGCGGAGGGAGAGAGACCCAGTACTTC.

This clone appeared a few times. The chain joins TRBV29-1 to TRBJ2-4; 7 nucleotides match TRBD2. CDR1 and CDR2 (germline): SQVTM, ANQGSEA. This CDR3 comprises 14 residues. The junction had 7 bases not matched to a gene; V was cut back by 0 bases and J by 8 bases. CDR3 nucleotides: TGCAGCGTTGAAGATCTACTAGCGCGGGACATTCAGTACTTC. Encoded protein: CSVEDLLARDIQYF.

This chain connects TRBV27 to TRBJ2-7, with D perhaps matching TRBD1 or TRBD2 (5 bases each). CDR1 is MNHEY and CDR2 is SMNVEV in the germline V gene (reference sequence). V dropped 7 bases and J dropped 3 bases, with 16 bases sitting between them. This CDR3 is 14 amino acids long. The chain's CDR3 is CASKPGAPIYEQYF. CDR3 nucleotides: TGTGCCAGCAAACCCGGGGCTCCGATCTACGAGCAGTACTTC.

This clone was counted between two and nine times. The chain carries TRBV28 and TRBJ1-1; 10 bases are a match to TRBD1. CDR3 length: 16 residues. Germline CDR1 and CDR2: MDHEN and SYDVKM. V gave up 3 bases and J gave up 6 bases; unmatched junction bases: 10. In DNA, the CDR3 is TGTGCCAGCAGTTTTTCTCCGGGACAGGGGATGCCTGAAGCTTTCTTT. Translated: CASSFSPGQGMPEAFF.

This sequence joins TRBV6-5 and TRBJ2-5, with D tentatively TRBD1 (5 bases). The V end lost 0 bases, the J end lost 5 bases, and 13 bases lay between the germline ends. The germline CDR1 and CDR2 sequences are MNHEY and SVGAGI. This CDR3 is 15 amino acids long. CDR3 DNA sequence: TGTGCCAGCAGTTACTCGATGGCCAGGGTTGAGACCCAGTACTTC. The encoded protein is CASSYSMARVETQYF.

CDR3 nucleotide sequence: TGTGCCTGGAGTTTTGGGTCCGGCGAGAATCAGCCCCAGCATTTT. It is translated as CAWSFGSGENQPQHF. The rearrangement links TRBV30 to TRBJ1-5; D unclear. Looked up from germline, CDR1 is GTSNPN and CDR2 is SVGIG (reference sequence). V was trimmed by 2 bases and J by 4 bases, leaving 15 bases between them. The CDR3 has 15 residues.

This chain uses TRBV28 with TRBJ2-7; D unresolved. V was cut by 1 base and J by 0 bases, with 10 bases left in between. Germline CDR1 reads MDHEN; CDR2 reads SYDVKM. The CDR3 consists of 15 residues. CDR3 loop: CASSLYGRSSYEQYF. In DNA form, the CDR3 reads TGTGCCAGCAGTTTATATGGCAGGAGCTCCTACGAGCAGTACTTC.

The chain links TRBV9 to TRBJ2-3, with 7 bases fitting TRBD2. The germline V gene has CDR1 SGDLS and CDR2 YYNGEE. V lost 2 bases, J lost 2 bases, and 8 bases stayed unmatched. This CDR3 comprises 16 residues. The CDR3 loop is CASSVREGRFTDTQYF. In DNA, the CDR3 is TGTGCCAGCAGCGTCAGGGAGGGGCGTTTCACAGATACGCAGTATTTT.

The chain combines TRBV20-1 with TRBJ2-5; D not resolved. V was shortened by 5 bases and J by 5 bases, with 6 bases between the two germline ends. The CDR3 has 10 amino acids. The V gene's germline CDR1 is DFQATT and CDR2 SNEGSKA (reference sequence). In DNA, the CDR3 is TGCAGTGCTCCTCGGGAGACCCAGTACTTC. It codes for CSAPRETQYF.

Only one count was recorded for this clone. V and J are TRBV18 and TRBJ2-7; perhaps TRBD2 as D (5 bases). Germline V lookup: CDR1 KGHSH, CDR2 LQKENI. This CDR3 has 12 residues. V lost 7 bases, J lost 0 bases, and 7 bases lay in between. The CDR3 spells CASFGDSYEQYF. The CDR3 DNA sequence: TGTGCCAGCTTCGGGGACTCCTACGAGCAGTACTTC.

This chain connects TRBV28 to TRBJ2-2, with a tentative D call TRBD2 (8 bases). Trimming pared 7 bases from V and 6 bases from J, leaving 18 bases between. Germline-derived CDR1 and CDR2 are MDHEN and SYDVKM. The CDR3 spans 15 residues. CDR3 sequence: CASTEGAGGAGELFF. As DNA, the CDR3 is TGTGCCAGCACCGAGGGGGCGGGAGGTGCCGGGGAGCTGTTTTTT. Drawing the rest from reference TRBV28 and TRBJ2-2, the complete variable domain is DVKVTQSSRYLVKRTGEKVFLECVQDMDHENMFWYRQDPGLGLRLIYFSYDVKMKEKGDIPEGYSVSREKKERFSLILESASTNQTSMYLCASTEGAGGAGELFFGEGSRLTVL.

The gene calls are TRBV29-1 and TRBJ1-1; D gene unclear. The CDR3 is 11 residues long. V was pared by 5 bases and J by 0 bases, with 4 bases between. From germline, CDR1 is SQVTM and CDR2 ANQGSEA. In DNA, the CDR3 is TGCAGCGTTACGTTGAACACTGAAGCTTTCTTT. Its protein product is CSVTLNTEAFF.

The chain carries TRBV5-6 and TRBJ1-3, with a tentative D call TRBD1 (5 bases). Deletions cut 1 base from V and 1 base from J, with 18 bases between. The CDR3 spans 18 residues. Germline V gives CDR1 SGHDT, CDR2 YYEEEE. The CDR3, as DNA: TGTGCCAGCAGCTTGTTGTATCGGGGCAAGGTTTCTGGAAACACCATATATTTT. Protein: CASSLLYRGKVSGNTIYF.

In this sample, this clone turned up a few times. CDR3 protein: CASSPGGGGGTDTQYF. CDR3 DNA sequence: TGTGCCAGCTCCCCCGGTGGAGGAGGGGGCACAGATACGCAGTATTTT. This sequence joins TRBV9 and TRBJ2-3; D is possibly TRBD2 (6 bases). Between the trimmed V and J ends, which lost 7 bases and 1 base, there was a span of 19 bases. The CDR3 contains 16 residues. Germline CDR1 reads SGDLS; CDR2 reads YYNGEE.

This clone has only one observation. V usage is TRBV6-5 and J usage is TRBJ1-2, with TRBD1 identical over 9 bases. This CDR3 comprises 13 residues. Germline V CDR1 and CDR2: MNHEY, SVGAGI. Germline trimming cut 6 bases from V and 7 bases from J; bases unmatched to any gene: 6. The CDR3 DNA is TGTGCCAGCAGAGCGGGACAGGGCAGTGGCTACACCTTC. Its translation is CASRAGQGSGYTF.

This clone was observed a handful of times. This chain uses TRBV7-9 with TRBJ2-5; D ambiguous. V was trimmed by 7 bases and J by 3 bases, leaving 6 bases between them. The CDR3 length is 11 residues. CDR1 is SEHNR, CDR2 FQNEAQ, per germline (reference sequence). The CDR3 reads CASTPEETQYF. Here the CDR3 DNA reads TGTGCCAGCACCCCGGAAGAGACCCAGTACTTC. Variable domain in full (rest from reference TRBV7-9 and TRBJ2-5): DTGVSQNPRHKITKRGQNVTFRCDPISEHNRLYWYRQTLGQGPEFLTYFQNEAQLEKSRLLSDRFSAERPKGSFSTLEIQRTEQGDSAMYLCASTPEETQYFGPGTRLLVL.